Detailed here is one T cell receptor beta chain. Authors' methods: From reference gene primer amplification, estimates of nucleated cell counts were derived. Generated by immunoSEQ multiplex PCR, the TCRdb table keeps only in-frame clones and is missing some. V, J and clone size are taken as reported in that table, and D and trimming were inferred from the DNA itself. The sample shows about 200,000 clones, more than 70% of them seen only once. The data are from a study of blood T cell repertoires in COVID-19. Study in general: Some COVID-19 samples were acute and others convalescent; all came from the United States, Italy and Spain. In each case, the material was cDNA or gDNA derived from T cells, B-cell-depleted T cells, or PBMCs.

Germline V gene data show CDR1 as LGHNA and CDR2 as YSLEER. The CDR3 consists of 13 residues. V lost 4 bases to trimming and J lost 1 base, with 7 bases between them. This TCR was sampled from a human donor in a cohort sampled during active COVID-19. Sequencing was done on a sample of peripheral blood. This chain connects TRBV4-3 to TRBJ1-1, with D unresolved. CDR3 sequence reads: CASSLQPNTEAFF. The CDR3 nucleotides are TGCGCCAGCAGCCTACAGCCGAACACTGAAGCTTTCTTT.